The clone carrying this T cell receptor beta chain was observed a few times. Its antigen is not known. With V trimmed by 6 bases and J by 0 bases, 2 bases remained unmatched. The germline gives CDR1 SQVTM, CDR2 ANQGSEA. The CDR3 loop spans 13 amino acids. Since all of the isolated RNA was reverse transcribed, expressed TCRB transcripts were what got sequenced. The study sequenced naive, central memory and regulatory T cell samples to an average of around 3.4 million reads. Clones were sequenced by immunoSEQ multiplex PCR, and TCRdb holds only the in-frame ones, with some missing. The sample carries 300,000 or so clones, about 13% recorded once. CD4+ naive, central memory, regulatory and stem cell-like memory subsets were isolated by sorting on CD45RO/CCR7/CD25/CD127/CD95/CD27. Each sorted population was over 95% pure. This entry comes from a study of beta chain features in type 1 diabetes. Study conclusions and caveats: The study found moderately but significantly shorter TCRB CDR3s in all four CD4+ subsets of Type 1 diabetes patients. For patients and controls alike, PCR might favor shorter templates to the same degree.

The sequence was obtained from a young man with type 1 diabetes. Sequenced: naive CD4+ T cells from blood. V usage is TRBV29-1 and J usage is TRBJ2-1; 7 bases are shared with TRBD1. The CDR3: CSVGQSSYNEQFF. In nucleotides, the CDR3 is TGCAGCGTGGGACAGAGCTCCTACAATGAGCAGTTCTTC.